Here is one T cell receptor beta chain with its context. This sample is part of a study of blood T cell repertoires in COVID-19. The CDR3 contains 15 residues. Germline values: CDR1 SGHTA, CDR2 FQGNSA. The V and J ends lost 4 bases and 7 bases, in that order; junction bases with no gene match: 9. Sequenced by immunoSEQ multiplex PCR; TCRdb stores in-frame clones only, minus some. The sample yields roughly 250,000 clones, 80% to 95% seen once. This chain connects TRBV7-2 to TRBJ1-2; 10 nucleotides agree with TRBD1. Specimen: PBMCs or T cells enriched from blood (not recorded which). This TCR derives from a woman aged 18-30 years who had recovered from COVID-19. The CDR3 is CASSSDGTGASGYTF. DNA for the CDR3: TGTGCCAGCAGCTCCGACGGGACAGGGGCTTCTGGCTACACCTTC. Combining the CDR3 with reference TRBV7-2 and TRBJ1-2 gives the whole variable domain GAGVSQSPSNKVTEKGKDVELRCDPISGHTALYWYRQSLGQGLEFLIYFQGNSAPDKSGLPSDRFSAERTGGSVSTLTIQRTQQEDSAVYLCASSSDGTGASGYTFGSGTRLTVV.